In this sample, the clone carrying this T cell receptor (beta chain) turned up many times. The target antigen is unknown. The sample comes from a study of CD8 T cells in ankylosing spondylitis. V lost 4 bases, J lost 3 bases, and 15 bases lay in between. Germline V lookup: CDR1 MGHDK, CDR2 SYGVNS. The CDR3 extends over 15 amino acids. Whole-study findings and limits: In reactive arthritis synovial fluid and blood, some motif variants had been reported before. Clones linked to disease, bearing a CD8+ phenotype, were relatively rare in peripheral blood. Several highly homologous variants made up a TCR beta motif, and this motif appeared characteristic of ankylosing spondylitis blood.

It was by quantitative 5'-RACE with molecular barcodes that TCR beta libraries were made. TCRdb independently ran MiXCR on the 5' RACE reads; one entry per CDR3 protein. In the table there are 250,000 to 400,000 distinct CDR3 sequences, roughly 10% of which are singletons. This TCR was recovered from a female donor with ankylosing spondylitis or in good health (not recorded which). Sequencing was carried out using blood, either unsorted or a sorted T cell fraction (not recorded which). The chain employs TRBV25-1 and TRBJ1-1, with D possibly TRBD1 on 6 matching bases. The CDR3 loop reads CASSAKGGRDTEAFF. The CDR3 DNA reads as TGTGCCAGCAGTGCGAAGGGGGGTAGGGACACTGAAGCTTTCTTT.